This TCR beta chain was retrieved from a study of CD8+CD57+ T cells in acquired aplastic anemia. Study background: DNA recovered from sorted CD4+ and CD8+ cells had a mean of 3.2 ug. Study-level points and caveats: Significant differences in CD8+ Simpson's diversity were not observed between patients and controls. Some 28 CD8+ CDR3 sequences occurred in both the patients and the controls.

Investigators profiled TCR beta VDJ and CDR3 from genomic DNA template. TCRdb re-called the reads with MiXCR, one entry per CDR3 protein. The sample carries 160,000 or so distinct CDR3 sequences, less than 50% recorded once. Patients included in sequencing had previously demonstrated CD8+CD57+ cell expansion by flow cytometry. This clonotype was detected many times. Antigen unknown. This receptor was identified in a human donor with aplastic anemia. Sequencing was done on a sample of sorted CD4+, CD8+, or CD8+CD57+ T cells (not recorded which) from PBMCs.

The CDR3 DNA reads as TGTGCCAGCAGCCAAGAACATATCGACGAGCAGTACTTC. Protein sequence: CASSQEHIDEQYF. The chain recombines TRBV4-2 with TRBJ2-7; no firm D call. Trimming removed 0 bases at V and 5 bases at J, with 8 bases between. CDR1 LGHNA and CDR2 YNFKEQ come from the germline V gene. The CDR3 loop spans 13 amino acids.